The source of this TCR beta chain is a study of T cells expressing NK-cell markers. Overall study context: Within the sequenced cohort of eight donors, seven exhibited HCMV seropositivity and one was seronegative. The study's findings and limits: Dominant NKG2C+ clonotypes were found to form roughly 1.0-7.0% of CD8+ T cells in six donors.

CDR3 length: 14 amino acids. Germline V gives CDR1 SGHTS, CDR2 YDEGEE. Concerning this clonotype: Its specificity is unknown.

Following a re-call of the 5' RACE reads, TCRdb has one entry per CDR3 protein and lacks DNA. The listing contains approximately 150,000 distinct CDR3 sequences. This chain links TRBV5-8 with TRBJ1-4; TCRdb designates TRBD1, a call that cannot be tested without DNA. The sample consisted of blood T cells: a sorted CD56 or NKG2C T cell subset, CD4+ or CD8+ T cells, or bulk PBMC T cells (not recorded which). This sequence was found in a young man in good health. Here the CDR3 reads CASSLRDSNEKLFF.